Below, one T cell receptor beta chain is given with its context. No antigen is known for it. Base qualities are not provided; no much larger clone lies one nucleotide away. The library was generated by the immunoSEQ multiplex PCR assay. A mixture of 60 forward primers for TCR Vbeta segments and 13 reverse primers for TCR Jbeta segments was used in the multiplex PCR. Amplification of the CDR3 region of rearranged TCR beta genes was performed with a multiplex PCR assay on genomic DNA. Amplified TCR beta libraries were sequenced as 87-base-pair reads on the Illumina HiSeq System. In the authors' own workflow: A later analysis tallied 75 million to 85 million unique TCR beta chains across the 666 repertoires, and around 9.9 million of those chains were shared by two or more donors. To remove PCR and sequencing errors, raw reads were error-corrected and collapsed into unique sequences using a nearest-neighbor algorithm that merged closely related sequences. To assign V, D and J gene segments, CDR3 sequences were aligned to IMGT reference sequences. For a sequence to be retained, a match of at least six nucleotides was required to both a V gene segment and a J gene segment. Rearrangements were called productive when the CDR3 lacked stop codons and stayed in frame with V and J; all others were non-productive. Following IMGT convention, CDR3 was defined as the stretch from the second conserved V-encoded cysteine up to the conserved J-encoded phenylalanine. The earlier analysis of 500 to 750 of the donors excluded any sequence lacking an unambiguous match to a single V gene segment. An earlier analysis of fewer than 750 of the donors called V segments functional above 56.7% productive rearrangements and segregating when the between-donor standard deviation exceeded 5%. A statistical classification framework was built for diagnosing cytomegalovirus status from the catalog of TCR beta chain sequences. In a later analysis, V and J genes were assigned by comparing TCR nucleotide sequences against IMGT/GENE-DB human TR gene sequences. Using the TCRdist pipeline, a later analysis assigned CDR3 sequences along with most-parsimonious VDJ recombination scenarios. A later analysis defined each TCR beta chain by its CDR3 amino acid sequence plus V-gene family, and excluded reads lacking a unique V-gene family. To address suspected cross-contamination and a sequencing artifact, a later analysis removed 550 to 750 highly shared, low-generation-probability nucleotide sequences. A later analysis calculated a clonal expansion index for each public chain from normalized within-repertoire ranks of inferred template counts. In a later analysis, generation probabilities were computed using a VDJ recombination model fitted to out-of-frame rearrangements, and the results were checked against IGoR. A later analysis scored TCR-TCR, TCR-HLA and TCR-CMV co-occurrence with hypergeometric tests, applying a repertoire-size bias correction to TCR pairs. In a later analysis, false discovery rates were estimated by permuting HLA or CMV assignments 20 times. In a later analysis, co-occurring TCRs were grouped with DBSCAN, and TCRdist sequence similarity was added when clustering was performed within HLA-allele-positive subsets. Co-occurrence clustering excluded repertoires with fewer than 30,000 or more than 120,000 public chains, plus five with anomalous nucleotide sharing. Drawn from immuneACCESS, this table holds only the in-frame rearrangements with V and J called that TCRdb kept. Clones are partly lost; checked studies trace under half to an unresolved V gene and leave the rest unexplained. That table furnishes V, J and clone size, whereas the DNA furnished D and trimming. For this sample there are 100,000 to 130,000 clones; approximately 79% appear just once. The ten largest clonotypes hold approximately 2.4% of the sample.

Via the germline V gene, CDR1 is LGHNA and CDR2 YNFKEQ. V and J lose 4 bases and 8 bases, and a span of 20 bases separates them. The CDR3 starts with the cysteine, ends with the phenylalanine, and has 15 residues. Only the CDR3 portion is preserved as DNA: 45 bases, with reading frame beginning at the first base. The cohort consisted of hundreds of healthy bone marrow donors. At the time of sampling, every cohort member was nominally healthy, though immune exposures that went unrecorded were likely present. The donor tested CMV seronegative, placing the donor among the 350 or so seronegative members of the cohort. Every donor gave a peripheral blood sample, and the peripheral blood mononuclear cells from that sample were used for TCR beta sequencing. Genomic DNA extraction from the blood cell samples was performed with the Qiagen DNeasy Blood Extraction Kit. The data derive from a study of cytomegalovirus exposure and HLA in healthy donors (dated by TCRdb to the late 2010s). The study in broad terms: In an earlier analysis of roughly 500 of the donors, less than 350 Gb of sequence data and roughly 100 million unique TCR beta sequences from 150 million to 200 million T cells were reported. An early release covering approximately 600 HLA-typed donors comprised around 300 gigabases of sequencing data and 85 million or so unique TCR sequences. Of the 350 to 400 genotyped donors, 65% to 90% fell in the genetic ancestry cluster associated with self-reported Caucasian donors. The study was designed to test whether signatures of past pathogen exposure could be identified by cataloging public T cell receptors. The T cell repertoires of about 700 subjects were profiled by immunosequencing and related to cytomegalovirus serostatus. Along with the roughly 670-subject first cohort, a separate validation cohort of more than 90 different subjects was used. To predict cytomegalovirus infection status, the study combined high-throughput TCR immunosequencing, statistical association of individual TCRs with disease status, and machine learning. A later analysis re-analyzed previously published TCR beta repertoires from hundreds of donors and added high-resolution HLA genotyping to study TCR occurrence patterns. Rather than using new phenotypic data, the later analysis identified candidate immune exposures from TCR beta sequences and from how often those sequences occurred across donors. An earlier analysis of around 540 of the donors applied high-throughput TCR beta sequencing to assess whether each TCR beta V gene segment acted as functional or pseudogenic. Donor age, sex, ethnicity and CMV serostatus were compiled together with the repertoire data. Genome-wide SNP genotypes for about 55% of the roughly 670 donors were used in a later genetic analysis, which treated that subset as a discovery cohort. Every discovery cohort repertoire had been produced on one sequencing platform. Class I and class II HLA loci were covered by the typing at four-digit resolution. Typing coverage varied by locus: roughly 629-630 donors for A, B, C, DRB1 and DQB1; approximately 500 for DQA1; around 570 for DPA1; under 490 for DPB1. A few DR-DQ haplotypes were handled as single units for association and clustering because linkage in the cohort was strong. On average, roughly 200,000 unique TCR beta nucleotide sequences were sequenced per donor among roughly 430 genotyped donors of the cohort, with roughly a sixth of those sequences being non-productive.

The research as a whole found: A later analysis associated 15,000 or so TCR beta sequences with specific HLA alleles at a false discovery rate of 0.05. Three of the identified cytomegalovirus-associated TCR beta chains were confirmed in vitro to be specific for cytomegalovirus antigens. A group of highly shared sequence variants was considered likely to be a technical artifact of the sequencing pipeline. A further reported finding was that TCR beta sequences accurately predicted the HLA-A and HLA-B alleles for most subjects in the first cohort. The classifier was reported to diagnose cytomegalovirus status with high specificity and sensitivity in both the original and validation cohorts. In a later analysis, HLA-associated TCR beta chains showed more clonal expansion and lower generation probabilities than non-associated chains that were equally common. This cohort had only TCR beta chains sequenced, and the lack of alpha or paired-chain data limited which features could be detected. V-gene and J-gene trimming of TCR beta chains was associated with a missense DCLRE1C variant in a later genetic analysis, and the association was replicated in an independent cohort. In an earlier analysis of 500 to 650 of the donors, most TCR beta V segments appeared in productive rearrangements about 87% or about 30% of the time, broadly matching IMGT annotations. Most TCR sequences were observed very rarely across donors, whereas some public TCRs were present in many individuals. Immune exposure information for the cohort was limited to CMV serostatus. According to a later genetic analysis, donors in an Asian-associated ancestry cluster had fewer N-insertions in productive TCRs than the roughly 700-donor mean. A later analysis found that TCR association rates varied across HLA loci, with DRB1 alleles showing the most associated TCRs and HLA-C alleles the fewest. According to a later analysis, most CMV-associated TCR beta chains appeared to be HLA-restricted, and the HLA associations seemed to be driven largely by CMV exposure. The presence/absence analyses assumed that sequencing depth was roughly uniform across donors, and that assumption may not be true. The authors suggested that the approach could potentially be generalized to other disease states and immunological phenotypes. Assigning TCR associations to individual alleles was difficult when HLA alleles, especially DR and DQ, strongly co-occurred. Roughly 15 rarely observed V segments, including chromosome 9 orphons, were excluded from the earlier analysis of about 500 of the donors because counts were too low. A total of 150 or so TCR beta chains were listed by the study as associated with cytomegalovirus. Some IMGT-functional V segments, including TRBV6-2 and TRBV6-3, could not be told apart with the 87-base-pair reads, so those segments were excluded. Because HLA typing was missing for some donors at each locus, association tests included only the typed subset. Several of the top co-occurrence clusters appeared to be linked to parvovirus B19, influenza, CMV and Epstein-Barr virus, according to a later analysis. Correlated functional status among segregating V segments might be attributable to linkage disequilibrium, but an unknown experimental factor could not be ruled out.

This receptor chain uses TRBV4-2 and TRBJ1-2; TRBD1 is possibly the D segment (6 matching bases). The receptor was derived from a young man in good health and CMV-seronegative. Input material: PBMCs. The CDR3 reads CASSLREGGGLGYTF. In nucleotide form, the sequence is TGTGCCAGCAGCCTGCGAGAGGGGGGGGGCCTAGGCTACACCTTC.